The rows below give T cell receptor beta chains drawn from one sample of a study of cytomegalovirus exposure and HLA in healthy donors. Only in-frame clones appear in the TCRdb table, and some are missing; sequencing was by immunoSEQ multiplex PCR. This table has about 100,000 clones, around 80% appearing once. What was sequenced was PBMCs. The receptors derive from a female donor in good health and CMV-seropositive. CDR3s include the opening cysteine and the closing phenylalanine or tryptophan.

v_call	j_call	cdr3_aa
TRBV29-1	TRBJ2-1	CSVPPRDISYNEQFF
TRBV4-1	TRBJ1-2	CASSQGGQEHGYTF
TRBV18	TRBJ1-5	CASSIKLDQPQHF
TRBV7-9	TRBJ1-4	CSAGVTNEKLFF
TRBV4-1	TRBJ2-6	CASSQVTSGANVLTF
TRBV7-9	TRBJ2-1	CASSLHSGDNEQFF
TRBV5-1	TRBJ2-3	CASSLDFKNTDTQYF
TRBV5-4	TRBJ1-1	CASSLGGNTEAFF
TRBV19	TRBJ1-1	CASSKGGQGGTEAFF
TRBV7-2	TRBJ1-3	CASSGSTGFVANTIYF
TRBV27	TRBJ1-1	CASSLRWNRGNTEAFF
TRBV7-2	TRBJ2-3	CASSLGTGRPTDTQYF
TRBV6-1	TRBJ1-5	CASTQGESNQPQHF
TRBV6-5	TRBJ2-7	CASSSPGQGLYEQYF
TRBV29-1	TRBJ2-1	CSVPGLARSYNEQFF
TRBV30	TRBJ1-4	CAWSVQGGREKLFF
TRBV11-2	TRBJ2-2	CASSLRLAVNTGELFF
TRBV5-6	TRBJ2-7	CASSFTRGASSYEQYF
TRBV7-9	TRBJ1-2	CASTEPGGGGYGYTF
TRBV9	TRBJ2-1	CASSPPLAELTGRSYNEQFF
TRBV18	TRBJ1-1	CASSPTGLGTEAFF
TRBV5-1	TRBJ2-7	CASSFKEKTAYEQYF
TRBV5-1	-	CASSSGTGGYEQYF
TRBV30	TRBJ1-6	CAWRTPGTGASPLHF
TRBV19	TRBJ2-5	CASSMGLAETQYF
TRBV4-2	TRBJ2-6	CASSQAGANGLTF
TRBV30	TRBJ1-1	CAWSWRTPNTEAFF
TRBV6-1	TRBJ2-7	CACHTSGGPYEQYF
TRBV19	TRBJ1-2	CASSIAGTAQHYTF
TRBV10-2	TRBJ2-1	CASSEGLISYNEQFF
TRBV25-1	TRBJ2-2	CASSAPSVQGIGELFF
TRBV18	TRBJ1-5	CASSSRDRVQGQPQHF
TRBV30	TRBJ1-4	CAWSPHNEKLFF
TRBV6-1	TRBJ1-1	CASSELEMDTEAFF
TRBV25-1	TRBJ2-4	CASTEAGKNSQYF
TRBV18	TRBJ1-3	CASSRDRDGNTIYF
TRBV5-5	-	CASTRQDASSYEQYF
TRBV6-5	TRBJ2-7	CASSYWRAGLNYEQYF
TRBV6-1	TRBJ1-5	CASSEGRNQPQHF
TRBV29-1	TRBJ2-5	CSVVGRRETQYF
TRBV4-3	TRBJ1-2	CASSQERQGANYGYTF
TRBV6-5	TRBJ2-1	CASSFGLAANNEQFF
TRBV25-1	TRBJ2-5	CASSTGGEETQYF
TRBV7-9	TRBJ2-1	CASSLGQGTFSYNEQFF
TRBV19	TRBJ1-3	CASTGSWSGNTIYF
TRBV7-2	TRBJ1-5	CASSLDSGGREPQHF
TRBV7-9	TRBJ1-6	CASSLARLRDGGQGSPLHF
TRBV10-3	TRBJ2-7	CAISADRGEQYF
TRBV2	TRBJ1-5	CASSRTGGSNQPQHF
TRBV13	TRBJ2-2	CASSLTGSTGELFF